This TCR beta chain came from a study of blood T cell repertoires in COVID-19. Clones were sequenced by immunoSEQ multiplex PCR, and TCRdb holds only the in-frame ones, with some missing. The table shows more than 150,000 clones, with roughly 80% occurring only once. Per the germline V gene, CDR1 is KGHDR and CDR2 is SFDVKD. V shed 7 bases, J shed 1 base, and the junction held 7 bases outside the gene matches. CDR3 length: 16 residues. The J gene is TRBJ2-3, the V gene TRBV24-1; 10 nucleotides line up with TRBD1. The receptor comes from a man aged 40-55 years who had recovered from COVID-19. Sequencing was performed on PBMCs or T cells enriched from blood (not recorded which). The CDR3 region is CATSSAGTGGTDTQYF. CDR3 DNA: TGTGCCACCAGCTCAGCCGGGACAGGGGGCACAGATACGCAGTATTTT.